This is a list of T cell receptor beta chains from one sample in a study of blood T cell repertoires in COVID-19. TCRdb's copy holds only in-frame clones and misses some; the assay was immunoSEQ multiplex PCR. The table has around 260,000 clones, 80% to 90% seen once. The sequenced sample consisted of peripheral blood. These TCRs come from a woman between 65 and 79 years old with COVID-19, enrolled during active disease. The CDR3 runs from the conserved cysteine through the conserved F or W. A D gene is named only where the DNA matches it firmly. The size field is filled for only some rows; it gives once, few, many or a size class.

j_call: TRBJ2-3
clone_size: -
d_call: TRBD1
v_call: TRBV11-2
cdr3_nt: TGTGCCAGCAGCTTAGCTGGACAGGACACAGATACGCAGTATTTT
cdr3_aa: CASSLAGQDTDTQYF

j_call: TRBJ2-7
clone_size: -
d_call: -
v_call: TRBV6-5
cdr3_nt: TGTGCCAGCTTCGGGGGAGTCGCAGCCTACGAGCAGTACTTC
cdr3_aa: CASFGGVAAYEQYF

j_call: TRBJ2-7
clone_size: -
d_call: TRBD2
v_call: TRBV10-3
cdr3_nt: TGTGCCATCAGTAGCGGGAGCTACGAGCAGTACTTC
cdr3_aa: CAISSGSYEQYF

j_call: TRBJ2-1
clone_size: -
d_call: -
v_call: TRBV24-1
cdr3_nt: TGTGCCACCGGGTTGCCTGGGGCTAGTGAGCAGTTCTTC
cdr3_aa: CATGLPGASEQFF

j_call: TRBJ2-1
clone_size: -
d_call: TRBD2
v_call: TRBV18
cdr3_nt: TGTGCCAGCTCACCACGCCCCCCCCCTAGCGGGAGGTTCACTGAGCAGTTCTTC
cdr3_aa: CASSPRPPPSGRFTEQFF

j_call: TRBJ1-3
clone_size: -
d_call: -
v_call: TRBV6-5
cdr3_nt: TGTGCCAGCACTCGCGAGGCGGGCTCTGGAAACACCATATATTTT
cdr3_aa: CASTREAGSGNTIYF

j_call: TRBJ2-5
clone_size: -
d_call: TRBD2
v_call: TRBV20-1
cdr3_nt: TGCAGTGCTAGTAGTCCAGCGGGAGGGGAGACCCAGTACTTC
cdr3_aa: CSASSPAGGETQYF

j_call: TRBJ2-2
clone_size: -
d_call: -
v_call: TRBV28
cdr3_nt: TGTGCCAGCAGGGGTTGGGGAGATACCGGGGAGCTGTTTTTT
cdr3_aa: CASRGWGDTGELFF

j_call: TRBJ2-5
clone_size: -
d_call: TRBD2
v_call: TRBV5-4
cdr3_nt: TGTGCCAGCAGCACTCTGACTAGCGGAACCCAAGAGACCCAGTACTTC
cdr3_aa: CASSTLTSGTQETQYF

j_call: TRBJ2-5
clone_size: -
d_call: TRBD2
v_call: TRBV14
cdr3_nt: TGTGCCAGCAGCCGAACCGGACTAGCGCAGGAGACCCAGTACTTC
cdr3_aa: CASSRTGLAQETQYF

j_call: TRBJ2-2
clone_size: -
d_call: -
v_call: TRBV19
cdr3_nt: TGTGCCAGTAGTCCGTCAGGTCCACCCGGGGAGCTGTTTTTT
cdr3_aa: CASSPSGPPGELFF

j_call: TRBJ2-1
clone_size: few
d_call: -
v_call: TRBV5-4
cdr3_nt: TGTGCCAGCAGCTTCGGCGGGCCGAGCTCCTACAATGAGCAGTTCTTC
cdr3_aa: CASSFGGPSSYNEQFF

j_call: TRBJ1-5
clone_size: -
d_call: TRBD1
v_call: TRBV2
cdr3_nt: TGTGCCAGCGGAAAGGGACAGGGGGCACCTTATAGCAATCAGCCCCAGCATTTT
cdr3_aa: CASGKGQGAPYSNQPQHF

j_call: TRBJ1-4
clone_size: -
d_call: TRBD1
v_call: TRBV24-1
cdr3_nt: TGTGCCACCAGTGGACAGGGAGACGAAAAACTGTTTTTT
cdr3_aa: CATSGQGDEKLFF

j_call: TRBJ1-2
clone_size: -
d_call: TRBD1
v_call: TRBV2
cdr3_nt: TGTGCCAGCAGCGACAGGGTCGGGGGCTACACCTTC
cdr3_aa: CASSDRVGGYTF

j_call: TRBJ1-6
clone_size: -
d_call: -
v_call: TRBV6-6
cdr3_nt: TGTGCCAGCACCAGGGAAAATTCACCCCTCCACTTT
cdr3_aa: CASTRENSPLHF

j_call: TRBJ2-1
clone_size: -
d_call: -
v_call: TRBV28
cdr3_nt: TGTGCCAGCAGTTTCTCCTTCCTAGCGCCCTACAATGAGCAGTTCTTC
cdr3_aa: CASSFSFLAPYNEQFF

j_call: TRBJ1-5
clone_size: -
d_call: -
v_call: TRBV6-1
cdr3_nt: TGTGCCAGCAGTGCGTTCCGAGGTAGGGGCGGAGTAGGGCAGCCCCAGCATTTT
cdr3_aa: CASSAFRGRGGVGQPQHF

j_call: TRBJ1-5
clone_size: -
d_call: TRBD1
v_call: TRBV28
cdr3_nt: TGTGCCAGCAGCAGGGGGGAACAGCCCCAGCATTTT
cdr3_aa: CASSRGEQPQHF

j_call: TRBJ1-5
clone_size: -
d_call: -
v_call: TRBV5-3
cdr3_nt: TGTGCCAGAAGCCCTAGGACAGCGAGCAATCAGCCCCAGCATTTT
cdr3_aa: CARSPRTASNQPQHF

j_call: TRBJ1-1
clone_size: -
d_call: TRBD1
v_call: TRBV7-3
cdr3_nt: TGTGCCAGCAGCCCTACCGGGACAGTCACTGAAGCTTTCTTT
cdr3_aa: CASSPTGTVTEAFF

j_call: TRBJ2-2
clone_size: -
d_call: -
v_call: TRBV30
cdr3_nt: TGTGCCTGGAGTCCCCCTCCGTCCACCGGGGAGCTGTTTTTT
cdr3_aa: CAWSPPPSTGELFF

j_call: TRBJ2-5
clone_size: -
d_call: TRBD2
v_call: TRBV4-1
cdr3_nt: TGCGCCAGCAGCCACCTACTAGCGGCCGACCAAGAGACCCAGTACTTC
cdr3_aa: CASSHLLAADQETQYF

j_call: TRBJ2-1
clone_size: -
d_call: TRBD2
v_call: TRBV5-1
cdr3_nt: TGCGCCAGCAGCCTGGGGACTAGCGGGAACAATGAGCAGTTCTTC
cdr3_aa: CASSLGTSGNNEQFF

j_call: TRBJ1-1
clone_size: -
d_call: -
v_call: TRBV7-2
cdr3_nt: TGTGCCAGCAGCTTAAGATATCGGGTGGCGAGGGTGGGAAACACTGAAGCTTTCTTT
cdr3_aa: CASSLRYRVARVGNTEAFF

j_call: TRBJ1-2
clone_size: few
d_call: -
v_call: TRBV30
cdr3_nt: TGTGCCTGGAGTCAGGGGATGGAAGCTAACTATGGCTACACCTTC
cdr3_aa: CAWSQGMEANYGYTF

j_call: TRBJ1-1
clone_size: -
d_call: TRBD1
v_call: TRBV10-3
cdr3_nt: TGTGCCATCAGTGGTCGGGGACAGGGGGAAGGTGAAGCTTTCTTT
cdr3_aa: CAISGRGQGEGEAFF

j_call: TRBJ2-3
clone_size: -
d_call: -
v_call: TRBV5-1
cdr3_nt: TGCGCCAGCAGCTTGGGGGGGACTGCAGATACGCAGTATTTT
cdr3_aa: CASSLGGTADTQYF

j_call: TRBJ2-7
clone_size: once
d_call: -
v_call: TRBV5-5
cdr3_nt: TGTGCCAGCAGCTTAACATCCGGACACCGCTACGAGCAGTACTTC
cdr3_aa: CASSLTSGHRYEQYF

j_call: TRBJ1-4
clone_size: once
d_call: -
v_call: TRBV6-7
cdr3_nt: TGTGCCAGCCTAGGACACCCTCTGGAGGAAAAACTGTTTTTT
cdr3_aa: CASLGHPLEEKLFF

j_call: TRBJ2-6
clone_size: -
d_call: -
v_call: TRBV30
cdr3_nt: TGTGCCTGGAGTGGAGGCTCTGGGGCCAACGTCCTGACTTTC
cdr3_aa: CAWSGGSGANVLTF

j_call: TRBJ2-1
clone_size: once
d_call: -
v_call: TRBV1
cdr3_nt: TGCACCAGCAGCCAAGATCTGTTCTTC
cdr3_aa: CTSSQDLFF

j_call: TRBJ1-6
clone_size: -
d_call: -
v_call: TRBV27
cdr3_nt: TGTGCCAGCAGTTTGGTCAGGGCGAGCTCCTATAATTCACCCCTCCACTTT
cdr3_aa: CASSLVRASSYNSPLHF

j_call: TRBJ1-2
clone_size: -
d_call: TRBD1
v_call: TRBV2
cdr3_nt: TGTGCCAGCAGTGAAGAGGGGGACAGGGAATTCTTC
cdr3_aa: CASSEEGDREFF

j_call: TRBJ2-7
clone_size: -
d_call: -
v_call: TRBV6-5
cdr3_nt: TGTGCCAGCGTCGAACTTAGGACGGGGTTAGGGTCCCAGTACTTC
cdr3_aa: CASVELRTGLGSQYF

j_call: TRBJ1-1
clone_size: -
d_call: -
v_call: TRBV5-1
cdr3_nt: TGCGCCAGCAGCTTACACGATTTGGCTGAAGCTTTCTTT
cdr3_aa: CASSLHDLAEAFF

j_call: TRBJ2-5
clone_size: -
d_call: -
v_call: TRBV14
cdr3_nt: TGTGCCAGCAGCCAAGTATTAGCCCGCCAAGAGACCCAGTACTTC
cdr3_aa: CASSQVLARQETQYF

j_call: TRBJ2-7
clone_size: -
d_call: TRBD1
v_call: TRBV2
cdr3_nt: TGTGCCAGCCGGCAGGGGGAACGCGAGCAGTACTTC
cdr3_aa: CASRQGEREQYF

j_call: TRBJ2-3
clone_size: few
d_call: -
v_call: TRBV9
cdr3_nt: TGTGCCAGCAGCGGAGGACAGACAGATACGCAGTATTTT
cdr3_aa: CASSGGQTDTQYF

j_call: TRBJ2-1
clone_size: -
d_call: TRBD2
v_call: TRBV28
cdr3_nt: TGTGCCAGCAGCCCGGTGAGCCGGACTAGCGGGAGCTCCTACAATGAGCAGTTCTTC
cdr3_aa: CASSPVSRTSGSSYNEQFF

j_call: TRBJ2-7
clone_size: -
d_call: TRBD1
v_call: TRBV30
cdr3_nt: TGTGCCTGCTACAGACGACAGGGGGCCTGGTACTTC
cdr3_aa: CACYRRQGAWYF

j_call: TRBJ1-2
clone_size: -
d_call: TRBD1
v_call: TRBV6-2/TRBV6-3
cdr3_nt: TGTGCCAGCAGTTCCCGACCGACAGGGGGCGGCTATGGCTACACCTTC
cdr3_aa: CASSSRPTGGGYGYTF

j_call: TRBJ1-4
clone_size: -
d_call: -
v_call: TRBV2
cdr3_nt: TGTGCCAGCCTACGGGAGGGGGTATATGAAAAACTGTTTTTT
cdr3_aa: CASLREGVYEKLFF

j_call: TRBJ1-5
clone_size: -
d_call: TRBD1
v_call: TRBV19
cdr3_nt: TGTGCCAGTATCTCGGACAGGGCCAGCAATCAGCCCCAGCATTTT
cdr3_aa: CASISDRASNQPQHF

j_call: TRBJ1-5
clone_size: few
d_call: -
v_call: TRBV4-1
cdr3_nt: TGCGCCAGCAGCCTCGGGCCGGGGAATCAGCCCCAGCATTTT
cdr3_aa: CASSLGPGNQPQHF

j_call: TRBJ1-2
clone_size: few
d_call: -
v_call: TRBV4-3
cdr3_nt: TGCGCCAGCAGCCAAGATAGGAGGCGACTCTACACCTTC
cdr3_aa: CASSQDRRRLYTF

j_call: TRBJ2-7
clone_size: -
d_call: TRBD2
v_call: TRBV3-1/TRBV3-2
cdr3_nt: TGTGCCAGCAGCCAAGATCCCGGACTAGCGGGAGACGAGCAGTACTTC
cdr3_aa: CASSQDPGLAGDEQYF

j_call: TRBJ2-1
clone_size: once
d_call: TRBD2
v_call: TRBV11-3
cdr3_nt: TGTGCCAGCAGCTACGGGACTAGCGGGAGCAATGAGCAGTTCTTC
cdr3_aa: CASSYGTSGSNEQFF

j_call: TRBJ1-6
clone_size: -
d_call: TRBD1
v_call: TRBV6-5
cdr3_nt: TGTGCCAGCAGTTACCGACAGGGTAGGAATTCACCCCTCCACTTT
cdr3_aa: CASSYRQGRNSPLHF

j_call: TRBJ1-1
clone_size: -
d_call: -
v_call: TRBV5-6
cdr3_nt: TGTGCCAGCAGCTTGCAGGCGGGGAACACTGAAGCTTTCTTT
cdr3_aa: CASSLQAGNTEAFF